This T cell receptor (beta chain) was profiled in a study of CD8 T cells in ankylosing spondylitis. Study-level points and caveats: A motif of 7 to 9 highly homologous TCR beta variants was seen as apparently characteristic of ankylosing spondylitis blood. Reported data indicate significant enrichment of disease-linked clones within matched ankylosing spondylitis synovial fluid.

This clonotype came up a few times. Its target is unknown. TCRdb called the 5' RACE reads again in MiXCR, with one record for every CDR3 protein. Counted here are roughly 350,000 distinct CDR3 sequences, roughly 8% occurring once; the ten biggest clones make up roughly 15%. The receptor was derived from a male donor with ankylosing spondylitis. Sequences were obtained from blood, either unsorted or a sorted T cell fraction (not recorded which).

The CDR3 DNA reads as TGTGCCAGCAGCCACCTGGACACAGGGACCCTCTACGAGCAGTACTTC. It encodes CASSHLDTGTLYEQYF. The V gene is TRBV28, the J gene TRBJ2-7; D is possibly TRBD1 (6 bases). Trimming pared 6 bases from V and 3 bases from J, leaving 21 bases between. Germline lookup yields CDR1 MDHEN and CDR2 SYDVKM. The CDR3 covers 16 residues.